Below, 6 T cell receptor beta chains from the same sample are listed, as sequenced in a study of blood T cell repertoires in COVID-19. This table comes from immunoSEQ multiplex PCR, and its TCRdb copy is limited to in-frame clones, with some not included. The sample includes around 65,000 clones, around 90% of them seen just once. What was sequenced was peripheral blood. These receptors all stem from a human donor in a cohort sampled during active COVID-19.

This rearrangement joins TRBV29-1 to TRBJ2-6; 7 bases fit TRBD1. V lost 1 base and J lost 0; bases outside the gene matches: 9. Germline assignment: CDR1 SQVTM and CDR2 ANQGSEA. The CDR3 runs to 18 residues. The CDR3 region has the DNA TGCAGCGTTGAAGGCCGGGACAGCCTTAACTCTGGGGCCAACGTCCTGACTTTC. It specifies CSVEGRDSLNSGANVLTF.

The chain couples TRBV4-1 to TRBJ2-7; 11 bases match TRBD2. The V segment lost 4 bases and the J segment 3 bases; nucleotides outside the gene matches: 8. Germline CDR1 and CDR2: MGHRA and YSYEKL. The CDR3 has 16 residues. The CDR3 DNA sequence: TGCGCCAGCAGCCCCCTAATAGCGGGAGGGGTCTACGAGCAGTACTTC. Protein: CASSPLIAGGVYEQYF.

This clone has only one observation. The rearrangement joins TRBV29-1 to TRBJ1-1; D is perhaps TRBD1 (5 bases). Germline V CDR1 and CDR2: SQVTM, ANQGSEA. This CDR3 contains 11 residues. The ends were cut back, 6 bases at V and 5 bases at J, with 10 bases in the middle. The CDR3 here is CSVDRGTEAFF. CDR3 coding DNA: TGCAGCGTGGATAGGGGTACTGAAGCTTTCTTT.

The chain combines TRBV6-4 with TRBJ2-2; no firm D call. The CDR3 has 13 residues. CDR1 MRHNA and CDR2 SNTAGT come from the germline V gene. V was pared by 5 bases and J by 4 bases, with 8 bases between. CDR3 DNA: TGTGCCAGCAGTTCCCAATCCACCGGGGAGCTGTTTTTT. Amino acids: CASSSQSTGELFF.

This chain uses TRBV4-3 with TRBJ2-7; 12 nucleotides match TRBD2. From germline, CDR1 is LGHNA and CDR2 YSLEER. V dropped 4 bases and J dropped 4; count of bases not matched to a gene: 5. The length of the CDR3 is 15 residues. The CDR3 loop reads CASSRSTSGSYEQYF. DNA for the CDR3: TGCGCCAGCAGCCGGTCGACTAGCGGGAGTTACGAGCAGTACTTC.

The V call is TRBV7-3, the J call TRBJ2-6; D unresolved. The CDR3 totals 15 residues. CDR1 and CDR2 (germline): SGHTA, FQGTGA. Between the trimmed V and J ends, which lost 3 bases and 1 base, there was a span of 7 bases. The DNA of the CDR3 is TGTGCCAGCAGCTTCACACGTTCTGGGGCCAACGTCCTGACTTTC. The encoded protein is CASSFTRSGANVLTF. Full variable domain (rest looked up from reference TRBV7-3 and TRBJ2-6): GAGVSQTPSNKVTEKGKYVELRCDPISGHTALYWYRQSLGQGPEFLIYFQGTGAADDSGLPNDRFFAVRPEGSVSTLKIQRTERGDSAVYLCASSFTRSGANVLTFGAGSRLTVL.